This T cell receptor beta chain was retrieved from a study of T cells in Graves' hyperthyroidism and ophthalmopathy (dated by TCRdb to the late 2010s). Turning to the overall study: Peripheral blood was collected at initial diagnosis, before any treatment. Prospective prediction of ophthalmopathy was tested in an independent validation cohort consisting of under 20 hyperthyroidism patients and 15 to 17 patients who later progressed to ophthalmopathy. In addition, the study compared T-cell repertoires in thyroid tissue and in blood from several Graves' hyperthyroidism patients. The paper describes TCR Vbeta CDR3 sequencing of 135 peripheral blood samples, made up of some 40 ophthalmopathy patients, roughly 75 hyperthyroidism patients and 17 progressor patients. TCR V-J signatures able to tell the groups apart were searched for in a discovery cohort of about a hundred patients, of whom approximately 40 had Graves' ophthalmopathy and 55 to 60 had stable Graves' hyperthyroidism. Following sampling, methimazole starting at 30 mg daily was given to hyperthyroidism patients, and high-dose intravenous methylprednisolone was given to ophthalmopathy patients. The 80 to 100 discovery patients were randomly divided into training and test sets at a 7:3 ratio.

Measured from the cysteine to the phenylalanine, the CDR3 is 15 residues long. CDR3 DNA only is kept here, 45 bases in frame from base 1. The germline V gene (reference sequence) gives CDR1 as MNHNY and CDR2 as SVGAGI. What the study reported, not specific to this receptor: Most expanded thyroid clonotypes (frequency above 0.001) were also detected in blood, a finding suggesting that blood repertoires may reflect thyroid immune responses. No statistical method was used to fix the sample size in advance, and group allocation was not hidden from the investigators. During validation, the model predicted progression to ophthalmopathy a median of about 6.5 months ahead of onset, with more than 60% sensitivity and around 72% specificity. A 13 V-J signature model separated ophthalmopathy from stable hyperthyroidism, with over 85% sensitivity and 81.08% specificity in cross-validation and 80%/75% in testing.

The TCR beta CDR3 regions were amplified from RNA transcripts. The TCR CDR3 was subjected to a first round of RT-PCR using the HTBI primer set and the Qiagen OneStep RT-PCR kit. Libraries were constructed in a second round of multiplex PCR, after which size selection and purification were carried out. Libraries were sequenced paired-end with 100 bp reads on an Illumina HiSeq2000. Per the original workflow: SOAPnuke was used to process the raw data, with reads discarded if the reads contained adapters or uncalled bases, had a mean Phred below 15, or lacked an exact constant-primer or identifier match. COPE v1.2.5 was used to merge the high-quality paired reads, and each unique nucleotide sequence was defined as a clonotype. Clonotypes were aligned to IMGT TRBV, TRBD and TRBJ reference segments using MiTCR v1.1. Only V-J combinations with frequency above 0.0001, covering approximately 99% of repertoires, were analysed. The TCS score was defined as F50 (clonal expansion) divided by E x V (chaos), with BLOSUM62-based TCRdist calculated between CDR3 peptides within each V-J. Welch's t-statistics and random forest reduced roughly 540 V-J features to 13, which were used in a naive Bayes classifier (R e1071). The similarity between thyroid and blood repertoires was quantified using the Morisita-Horn index. TCRdb's own reprocessing of the public reads used fastp at Q25 and MiXCR and kept productive beta chains. Every CDR3 protein is listed once, alongside the most common genes and DNA of its rows. The V and J calls reflect TCRdb's pipeline rather than the authors' work. The sample has 750,000 to 900,000 distinct CDR3 sequences on record, over 35% of them singletons. The top ten constitute 7.5% to 9.5% of the sample.

A patient counted as having stable Graves' hyperthyroidism if no progression to ophthalmopathy occurred over 18 months of follow-up. Hyperthyroidism patients were newly diagnosed, had a disease duration of under 2 months, and were aged 18 to 65 years. Any patient with an uncontrolled infection, another autoimmune disease, pregnancy or lactation was excluded. Diagnoses relied on clinical symptoms, serum thyroxine and TRAb, thyroid ultrasound and orbital computed tomography. PBMCs were isolated from around 10 ml of fresh peripheral blood by Ficoll-Paque density gradient centrifugation. Total RNA was extracted with Trizol reagent, and quality was checked on an Agilent 2100 Bioanalyzer. On this clonotype: Its antigen remains unidentified. An end of the junction does not agree with germline; a read error may underlie this.

Sequencing was done on a sample of blood. This chain joins TRBV6-6 to TRBJ1-2; no D gene can be assigned with confidence. The sequence was collected from a man aged 18 to 30 with Graves' hyperthyroidism. The CDR3 loop reads CAGRRNSGANYGYTF. The DNA is TGTGCCGGCAGGCGTAACTCAGGAGCTAACTATGGCTACACCTTC.